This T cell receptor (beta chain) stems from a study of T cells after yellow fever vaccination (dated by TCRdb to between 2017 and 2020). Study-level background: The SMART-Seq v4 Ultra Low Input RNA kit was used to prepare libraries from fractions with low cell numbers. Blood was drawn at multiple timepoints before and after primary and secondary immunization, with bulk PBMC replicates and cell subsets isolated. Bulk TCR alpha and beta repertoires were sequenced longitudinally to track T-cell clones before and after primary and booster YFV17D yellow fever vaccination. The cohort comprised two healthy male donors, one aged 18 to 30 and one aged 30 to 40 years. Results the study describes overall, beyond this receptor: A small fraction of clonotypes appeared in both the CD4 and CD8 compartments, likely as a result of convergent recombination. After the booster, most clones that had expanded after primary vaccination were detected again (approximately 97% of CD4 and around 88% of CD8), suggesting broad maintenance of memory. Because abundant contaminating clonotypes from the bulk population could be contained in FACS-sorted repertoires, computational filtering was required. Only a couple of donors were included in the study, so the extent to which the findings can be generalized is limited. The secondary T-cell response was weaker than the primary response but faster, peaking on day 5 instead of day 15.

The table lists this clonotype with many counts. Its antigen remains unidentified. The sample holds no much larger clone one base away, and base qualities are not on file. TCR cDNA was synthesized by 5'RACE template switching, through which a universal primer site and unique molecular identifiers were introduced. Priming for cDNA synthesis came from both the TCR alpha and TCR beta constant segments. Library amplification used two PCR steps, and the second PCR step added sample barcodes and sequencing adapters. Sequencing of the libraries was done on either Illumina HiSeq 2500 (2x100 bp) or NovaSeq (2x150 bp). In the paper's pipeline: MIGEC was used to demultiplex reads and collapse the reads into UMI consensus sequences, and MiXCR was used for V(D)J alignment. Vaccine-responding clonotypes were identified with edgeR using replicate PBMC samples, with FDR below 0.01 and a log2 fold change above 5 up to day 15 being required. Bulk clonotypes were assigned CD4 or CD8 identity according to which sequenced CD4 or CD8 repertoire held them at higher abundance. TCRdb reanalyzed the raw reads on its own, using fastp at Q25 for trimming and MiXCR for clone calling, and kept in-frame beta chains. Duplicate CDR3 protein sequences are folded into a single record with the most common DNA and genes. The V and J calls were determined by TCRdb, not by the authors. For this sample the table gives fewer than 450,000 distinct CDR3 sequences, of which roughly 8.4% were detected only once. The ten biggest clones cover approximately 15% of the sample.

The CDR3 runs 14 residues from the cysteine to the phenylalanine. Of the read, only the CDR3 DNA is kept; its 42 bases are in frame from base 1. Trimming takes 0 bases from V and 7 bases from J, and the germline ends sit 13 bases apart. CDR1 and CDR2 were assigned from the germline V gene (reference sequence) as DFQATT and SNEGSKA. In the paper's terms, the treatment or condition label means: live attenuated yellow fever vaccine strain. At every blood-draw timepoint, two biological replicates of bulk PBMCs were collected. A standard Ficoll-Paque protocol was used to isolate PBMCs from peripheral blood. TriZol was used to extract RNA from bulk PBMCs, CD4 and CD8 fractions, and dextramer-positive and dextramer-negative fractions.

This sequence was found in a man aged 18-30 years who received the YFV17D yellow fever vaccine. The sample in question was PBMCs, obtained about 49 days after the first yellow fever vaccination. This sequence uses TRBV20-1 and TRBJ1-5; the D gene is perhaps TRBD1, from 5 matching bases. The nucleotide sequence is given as TGCAGTGCTAGAGACAGGGATGTCCACCAGCCCCAGCATTTT. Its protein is CSARDRDVHQPQHF.